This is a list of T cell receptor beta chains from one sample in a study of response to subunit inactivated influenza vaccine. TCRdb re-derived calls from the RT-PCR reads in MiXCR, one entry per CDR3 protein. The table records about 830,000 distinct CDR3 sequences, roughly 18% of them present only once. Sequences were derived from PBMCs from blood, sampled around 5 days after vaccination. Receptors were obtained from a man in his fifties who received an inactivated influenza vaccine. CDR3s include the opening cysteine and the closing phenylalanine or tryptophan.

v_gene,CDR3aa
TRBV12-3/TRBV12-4,CASSKAPIGYTF
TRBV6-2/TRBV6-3,CASSYWGGSYNEQFF
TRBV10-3,CAISDPTSRASYEQYF
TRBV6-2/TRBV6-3,CASSYGGLDFEQYF
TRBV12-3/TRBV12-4,CASTGMAEAFF
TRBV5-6,CASSPGSTLSTGELFF
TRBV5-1,CASSAGTSVTLYEQYF
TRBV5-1,CASRTGQGNTEAFF
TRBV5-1,CASSEGRGGVDNEQFF
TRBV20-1,CSARTGQGLDEQYF
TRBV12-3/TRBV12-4,CASSLGTDPLGGTDTQYF
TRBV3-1,CASSQEAVTNTQYF
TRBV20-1,CSAKRLASGELFF
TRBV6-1,CASSDGTSGTPPYEQYF
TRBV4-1,CASSQRDNPHYEQYF
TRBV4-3,CASSLFSDRAGEKLFF
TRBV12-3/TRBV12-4,CASSLRSSTGELFF
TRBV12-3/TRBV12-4,CASSLDGQGGSPLHF
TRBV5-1,CASSSGTGMGEQYF
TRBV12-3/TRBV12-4,CASSRTGGYGYTF
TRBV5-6,CASSSGLAGWTDTQYF
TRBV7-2,CASSPNLGRGEQYF
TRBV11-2,CASSLVLSLKPDRPPDTEAFF
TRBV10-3,CAISESGRNYGYTF
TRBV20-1,CSARVTGGSTGELFF
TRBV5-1,CASSSTGTGGREQYF
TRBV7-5,CISVSVGTDTQYF
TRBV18,CASSPLGTAISGANVLTF
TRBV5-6,CASSPLGAGGNNEQFF
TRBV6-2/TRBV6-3,CASSWSDRAYEQYF
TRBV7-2,CASSHTGEGYTF
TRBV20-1,CSARGPTGTHGKQFF
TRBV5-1,CASSTGTAMLGYTF
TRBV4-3,CASSHSTAGRSNYGYTF
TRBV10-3,CAISALSGDGEQFF
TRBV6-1,CASDRGGSGQETQYF
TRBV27,CASSTRGRQTQYF
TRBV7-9,CASSLVVFPYEQYF
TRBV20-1,CSARDSMTGGRDEQFF
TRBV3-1,CASSHPRSGLTGELFF
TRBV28,CASSPGGLAGNTGELFF
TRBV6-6,CASEGQVSYEQYF
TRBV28,CATKDAASNQPQHF
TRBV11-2,CASSPRDRGSPLHF